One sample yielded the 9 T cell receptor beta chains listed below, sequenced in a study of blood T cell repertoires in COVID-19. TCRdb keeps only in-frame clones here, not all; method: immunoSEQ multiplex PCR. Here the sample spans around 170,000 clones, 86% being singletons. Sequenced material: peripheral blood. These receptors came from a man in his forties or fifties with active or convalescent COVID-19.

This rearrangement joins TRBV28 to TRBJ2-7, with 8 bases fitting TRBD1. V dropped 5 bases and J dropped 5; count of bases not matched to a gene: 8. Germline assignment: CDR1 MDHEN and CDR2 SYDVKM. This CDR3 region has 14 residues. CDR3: CASSDRTGRHEQYF. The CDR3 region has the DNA TGTGCCAGCAGTGACCGGACAGGGAGGCACGAGCAGTACTTC.

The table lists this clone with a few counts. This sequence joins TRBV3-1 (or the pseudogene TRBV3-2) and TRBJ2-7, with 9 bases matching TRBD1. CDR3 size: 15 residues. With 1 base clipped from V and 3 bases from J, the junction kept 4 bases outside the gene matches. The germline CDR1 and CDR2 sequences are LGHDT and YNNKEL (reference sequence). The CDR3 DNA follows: TGTGCCAGCAGCCAAGGGACAGGGGTCTACTACGAGCAGTACTTC. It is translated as CASSQGTGVYYEQYF.

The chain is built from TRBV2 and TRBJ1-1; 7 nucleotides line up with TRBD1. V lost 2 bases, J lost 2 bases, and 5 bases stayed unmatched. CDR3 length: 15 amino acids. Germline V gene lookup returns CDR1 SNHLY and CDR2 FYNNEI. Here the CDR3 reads CASSELRGANTEAFF. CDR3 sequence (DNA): TGTGCCAGCAGTGAACTCAGGGGGGCCAACACTGAAGCTTTCTTT.

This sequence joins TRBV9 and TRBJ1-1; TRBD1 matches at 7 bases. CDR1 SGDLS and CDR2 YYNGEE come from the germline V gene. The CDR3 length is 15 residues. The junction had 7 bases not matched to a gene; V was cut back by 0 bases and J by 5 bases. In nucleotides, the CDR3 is TGTGCCAGCAGCGTAGGAGGGGGCAGGGGGACTGAAGCTTTCTTT. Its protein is CASSVGGGRGTEAFF.

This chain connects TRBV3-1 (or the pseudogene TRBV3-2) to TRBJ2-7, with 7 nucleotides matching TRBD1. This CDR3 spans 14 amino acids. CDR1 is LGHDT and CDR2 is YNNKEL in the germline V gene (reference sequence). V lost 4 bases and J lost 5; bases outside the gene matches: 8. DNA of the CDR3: TGTGCCAGCAGCCTACAGGGGTTAGGCCACGAGCAGTACTTC. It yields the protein CASSLQGLGHEQYF.

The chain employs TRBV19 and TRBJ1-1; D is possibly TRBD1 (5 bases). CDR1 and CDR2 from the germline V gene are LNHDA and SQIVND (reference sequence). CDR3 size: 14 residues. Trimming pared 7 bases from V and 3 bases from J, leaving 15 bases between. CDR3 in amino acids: CASIGGVWDTEAFF. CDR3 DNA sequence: TGTGCCAGTATCGGGGGTGTTTGGGACACTGAAGCTTTCTTT.

CDR3 DNA sequence: TGTGCTAGTGGGAAAGACAGGGGAGGAAACTATGGCTACACCTTC. Translation: CASGKDRGGNYGYTF. This rearrangement joins TRBV12-5 to TRBJ1-2; TRBD1 aligns across 8 bases. Germline lookup yields CDR1 LGHNT and CDR2 FRNRAP. V lost 6 bases, J lost 2 bases, and 8 bases stayed unmatched. The CDR3 runs to 15 residues. Together with reference TRBV12-5 and TRBJ1-2, the CDR3 gives the full variable domain: DARVTQTPRHKVTEMGQEVTMRCQPILGHNTVFWYRQTMMQGLELLAYFRNRAPLDDSGMPKDRFSAEMPDATLATLKIQPSEPRDSAVYFCASGKDRGGNYGYTFGSGTRLTVV.

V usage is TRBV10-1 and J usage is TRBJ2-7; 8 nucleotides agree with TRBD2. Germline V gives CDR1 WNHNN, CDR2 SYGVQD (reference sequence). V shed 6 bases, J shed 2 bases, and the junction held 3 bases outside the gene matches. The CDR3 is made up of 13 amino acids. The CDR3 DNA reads TGCGCCAGCAGCTTTAGCGGGACCTACGAGCAGTACTTC. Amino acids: CASSFSGTYEQYF.

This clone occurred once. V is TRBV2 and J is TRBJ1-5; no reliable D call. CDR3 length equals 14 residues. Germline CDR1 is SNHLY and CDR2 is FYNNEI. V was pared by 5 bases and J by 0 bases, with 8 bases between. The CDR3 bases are TGTGCCAGCAGTTCACAGACTAGCAATCAGCCCCAGCATTTT. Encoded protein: CASSSQTSNQPQHF.